The text below deals with one TCR beta chain. This specimen belongs to a study of cytomegalovirus exposure and HLA in healthy donors. The CDR3 length is 18 residues. Per germline, CDR1 LGHNA and CDR2 YNFKEQ. V was trimmed by 0 bases and J by 3 bases, leaving 17 bases between them. PCR was performed using 60 Vbeta and 13 Jbeta primers. Sequencing used immunoSEQ multiplex PCR; TCRdb keeps in-frame clones, though not all of them. This sample carries fewer than 140,000 clones, 70% to 85% of them seen once, and the ten largest clones take about 0.8%. This rearrangement joins TRBV4-2 to TRBJ2-2; possibly TRBD1 for D (6 bases). This TCR was sampled from a boy aged 5-17 years in good health and CMV-seronegative. The sample comprised PBMCs. The CDR3 DNA follows: TGTGCCAGCAGCCAAGATCGAAAAGGGGGTATATACACCGGGGAGCTGTTTTTT. This codes for CASSQDRKGGIYTGELFF.